What follows are 28 T cell receptor beta chains derived from one specimen sequenced in a study of immune cell composition in non-small cell lung cancer. The normal lung sample lay at least 3 cm, and maximally far, from the tumour. Here immunoSEQ multiplex PCR was the method, and the copy in TCRdb shows in-frame clones only, minus some. The table shows 1,500 to 2,000 clones, with around 70% occurring only once. The specimen sequenced was non-adjacent lung tissue. The receptor set was obtained from a human donor with non-small cell lung cancer.

V is TRBV28 and J is TRBJ2-7; no clear D. CDR3 length: 13 residues. Trimming removed 6 bases from V and 7 bases from J, with 16 bases in between. The germline gives CDR1 MDHEN, CDR2 SYDVKM. CDR3 DNA: TGTGCCAGCAGGCTTACATCACACCCGGAGCAGTACTTC. Translating gives CASRLTSHPEQYF.

This clone came up once. At one end, the junction sequence differs from germline, possibly due to a read error. V is TRBV6-6 and J is TRBJ2-2; perhaps TRBD1 as D (6 bases). The germline gives CDR1 MNHNY, CDR2 SVGAGI (reference sequence). This CDR3 contains 15 residues. The CDR3 region has the DNA TGTGCCAGCAGTAGGGGGACACAGAACACCGGGGAGCTGCTTTTT. Residues: CASSRGTQNTGELLF.

The V gene is TRBV7-9, the J gene TRBJ1-1, with a tentative D call TRBD1 (5 bases). CDR3 length: 12 residues. V lost 1 base and J 8 bases, leaving 8 bases between the germline ends. In germline, CDR1 is SEHNR, CDR2 FQNEAQ (reference sequence). CDR3 nucleotides: TGTGCCAGCAGCTTAGAGACAGCAGAAGCTTTCTTT. It specifies CASSLETAEAFF.

This clone is labeled large (0.1 to 1%). The rearrangement uses TRBV14 and TRBJ2-5; 8 bases are a match to TRBD1. This CDR3 has 13 residues. Germline V lookup: CDR1 SGHDN, CDR2 FVKESK. V dropped 4 bases and J dropped 12; count of bases not matched to a gene: 10. The CDR3 loop reads CASSPSRTGSKYF. The CDR3, as DNA: TGTGCCAGCAGCCCCTCTAGGACAGGGTCCAAGTACTTC.

This clone was counted a few times. The chain uses TRBV6-1 and TRBJ1-6, with 10 bases fitting TRBD1. Germline trimming cut 6 bases from V and 8 bases from J; bases unmatched to any gene: 4. CDR3 length: 14 residues. Germline lookup yields CDR1 MNHNS and CDR2 SASEGT. The CDR3 DNA reads as TGTGCCAGCAGACCCGGGACAGGGGATTCACCCCTCCACTTT. Translating it yields CASRPGTGDSPLHF.

The chain uses TRBV29-1 and TRBJ1-1; 7 nucleotides agree with TRBD1. Germline V lookup: CDR1 SQVTM, CDR2 ANQGSEA. This CDR3 contains 13 residues. V lost 6 bases to trimming and J lost 7 bases; unmatched junction nucleotides: 11. The CDR3 region has the DNA TGCAGCGTCCAACGGGACAGCTCTATTGAAGCTTTCTTT. Translating gives CSVQRDSSIEAFF.

The V and J genes are TRBV25-1 and TRBJ1-2; unclear D gene. The V gene lost 3 bases and the J gene lost 7 bases, with 15 bases spanning the gap. Germline V lookup: CDR1 MGHDK, CDR2 SYGVNS. The CDR3 contains 14 residues. CDR3: CASSENQAPRGYTF. The CDR3 DNA reads as TGTGCCAGCAGTGAGAATCAGGCTCCTCGTGGCTACACCTTC.

This clone was recorded once. The rearrangement joins TRBV10-3 to TRBJ1-1, with 8 positions matching TRBD1. The V gene end was trimmed by 2 bases and the J gene end by 5 bases; junction bases not matched to a gene: 4. This CDR3 comprises 14 residues. Germline V gene data show CDR1 as ENHRY and CDR2 as SYGVKD. CDR3 in amino acids: CAISEMDRETEAFF. Written as DNA, the CDR3 is TGTGCCATCAGTGAGATGGACAGGGAGACTGAAGCTTTCTTT.

The V gene is TRBV6-5, the J gene TRBJ1-2, with TRBD1 matching 10 bases. The germline V gene has CDR1 MNHEY and CDR2 SVGAGI. The CDR3 consists of 14 residues. V was clipped by 5 bases and J by 5 bases; unmatched bases: 5. The CDR3 region has the DNA TGTGCCAGCAGTCGACAGGGGGCAGGGTATGGCTACACCTTC. It translates to CASSRQGAGYGYTF.

This chain links TRBV6-1 with TRBJ1-1, with a tentative D call TRBD1 (6 bases). Germline CDR1 is MNHNS and CDR2 is SASEGT. Trimming stripped 6 bases from V and 1 base from J, with 6 bases between. CDR3 size: 12 residues. CDR3 in amino acids: CASRGQNTEAFF. The CDR3 nucleotides read TGTGCCAGCAGGGGACAGAACACTGAAGCTTTCTTT.

This clone appeared a single time. The chain uses TRBV28 and TRBJ2-5, with unresolved D. CDR3 length: 12 residues. CDR1 and CDR2 (germline): MDHEN, SYDVKM. The V gene lost 7 bases and the J gene lost 4 bases, with 10 bases spanning the gap. The CDR3 reads CASTTSTETQYF. CDR3 DNA sequence: TGTGCCAGCACCACTTCCACAGAGACCCAGTACTTC.

The chain couples TRBV2 to TRBJ2-3, with D perhaps TRBD2 (5 bases). V was cut by 0 bases and J by 8 bases, with 21 bases left in between. The CDR3 consists of 17 residues. Germline V gene data show CDR1 as SNHLY and CDR2 as FYNNEI. The CDR3 sequence: CASSEALTEALRGTQYF. The CDR3 coding sequence is TGTGCCAGCAGTGAAGCGCTCACCGAGGCATTACGGGGTACGCAGTATTTT.

This chain joins TRBV28 and TRBJ2-7; 9 bases are a match to TRBD2. Germline loops: CDR1 MDHEN, CDR2 SYDVKM. The CDR3 extends over 14 amino acids. The junction had 1 base not matched to a gene; V was cut back by 2 bases and J by 2 bases. CDR3 DNA: TGTGCCAGCAGTTTAGCTAGCGGGGCCTACGAGCAGTACTTC. This sequence encodes CASSLASGAYEQYF.

The J gene is TRBJ2-7, the V gene TRBV7-6, with D tentatively TRBD1 (6 bases). V was shortened by 0 bases and J by 4 bases, with 13 bases between the two germline ends. CDR1 and CDR2 from the germline V gene are SGHVS and FNYEAQ. The CDR3 sequence is 15 residues long. Written as DNA, the CDR3 is TGTGCCAGCAGCTTAGCGCAGGGGCTGCTATACGAGCAGTACTTC. It codes for CASSLAQGLLYEQYF. The full variable domain, in which reference TRBV7-6 and TRBJ2-7 provide the parts outside the CDR3, is GAGVSQSPRYKVTKRGQDVALRCDPISGHVSLYWYRQALGQGPEFLTYFNYEAQQDKSGLPNDRFSAERPEGSISTLTIQRTEQRDSAMYRCASSLAQGLLYEQYFGPGTRLTVT.

This rearrangement joins TRBV6-5 to TRBJ1-1, with D perhaps matching TRBD1 (6 bases). The germline gives CDR1 MNHEY, CDR2 SVGAGI. CDR3 length equals 12 residues. Trimming took 10 bases from V and 11 from J, leaving 20 bases between them. The CDR3 sequence is CATRAGGRMAFF. For the CDR3, the DNA is TGTGCCACCCGGGCCGGGGGGCGGATGGCTTTCTTT.

This rearrangement joins TRBV6-5 to TRBJ1-5, with D unresolved. Germline V gives CDR1 MNHEY, CDR2 SVGAGI. V was shortened by 3 bases and J by 0 bases, with 12 bases between the two germline ends. This CDR3 has 16 amino acids. CDR3 nucleotide sequence: TGTGCCAGCAGTTATGGCCCTCACTATAGCAATCAGCCCCAGCATTTT. Its translation: CASSYGPHYSNQPQHF.

The V gene is TRBV27, the J gene TRBJ2-3, with 8 nucleotides matching TRBD1. This CDR3 comprises 14 residues. Trimming took 8 bases from V and 6 from J; bases not matched to a gene: 10. CDR1 MNHEY and CDR2 SMNVEV come from the germline V gene (reference sequence). The CDR3 DNA reads as TGTGCCAGCCAGGGGGCGGAAATGTGGGATACGCAGTATTTT. Protein: CASQGAEMWDTQYF.

This clone has only one observation. The genes are TRBV5-4 and TRBJ2-2; 13 positions match TRBD2. The ends lost 2 bases at V and 5 bases at J; junction bases unmatched: 9. The CDR3 contains 18 residues. Looked up from germline, CDR1 is SGHNT and CDR2 is YYREEE (reference sequence). In DNA form, the CDR3 reads TGTGCCAGCAGCTTAAAGAGCGGGACTAGCGGGGTGACCGGGGAGCTGTTTTTT. It translates to CASSLKSGTSGVTGELFF.

This chain joins TRBV11-2 and TRBJ2-3; TRBD1 matches 8 bases. This CDR3 region has 15 residues. Germline loops: CDR1 SGHAT, CDR2 FQNNGV. The junction had 5 bases not matched to a gene; V was cut back by 4 bases and J by 2 bases. The CDR3 loop is CASSSQGGNTDTQYF. CDR3 in DNA: TGTGCCAGCAGCTCACAGGGGGGAAACACAGATACGCAGTATTTT. The whole variable domain, filled in from reference TRBV11-2 and TRBJ2-3, reads EAGVAQSPRYKIIEKRQSVAFWCNPISGHATLYWYQQILGQGPKLLIQFQNNGVVDDSQLPKDRFSAERLKGVDSTLKIQPAKLEDSAVYLCASSSQGGNTDTQYFGPGTRLTVL.

The rearrangement joins TRBV19 to TRBJ2-1; TRBD2 matches 8 bases. Germline-derived CDR1 and CDR2 are LNHDA and SQIVND (reference sequence). Trimming took 5 bases from V and 7 from J; bases not matched to a gene: 13. There are 16 residues in the CDR3. CDR3 sequence: CASSRGTGRAKNEQFF. The CDR3 DNA reads as TGTGCCAGTAGTCGCGGGACCGGGAGGGCGAAAAATGAGCAGTTCTTC.

This clone was observed a few times. The chain recombines TRBV28 with TRBJ2-1, with 7 positions matching TRBD1. V gave up 4 bases and J gave up 15 bases; unmatched junction bases: 6. This CDR3 has 11 residues. CDR1 and CDR2 (germline): MDHEN, SYDVKM. The CDR3 loop is CASSSNRGRFF. In DNA form, the CDR3 reads TGTGCCAGCAGTTCGAACAGGGGAAGGTTCTTC.

The V call is TRBV5-1, the J call TRBJ2-3; D remains unclear. This CDR3 contains 12 residues. The germline V and J ends were trimmed by 4 bases and 3 bases, with 6 bases remaining between them. Germline-derived CDR1 and CDR2 are SGHRS and YFSETQ. The CDR3 reads CASSTQTDTQYF. The CDR3 coding sequence is TGCGCCAGCAGCACCCAGACAGATACGCAGTATTTT.

This clone was picked up a small number of times. The rearrangement uses TRBV2 and TRBJ1-2, with D unresolved. V was cut by 7 bases and J by 4 bases, with 7 bases left in between. CDR3 size: 11 residues. CDR1 and CDR2 (germline): SNHLY, FYNNEI. The CDR3 DNA reads as TGTGCCAGCACAAACAGCTATGGCTACACCTTC. It translates to CASTNSYGYTF.

The chain uses TRBV19 and TRBJ2-1, with TRBD2 as a possible D gene (7 bases). Deletions cut 3 bases from V and 9 bases from J, with 15 bases between. Germline CDR1 is LNHDA and CDR2 is SQIVND (reference sequence). CDR3 size: 14 residues. CDR3 in amino acids: CASSITGRVGEQFF. DNA for the CDR3: TGTGCCAGTAGTATTACAGGGAGGGTGGGTGAGCAGTTCTTC. Filled out from reference TRBV19 and TRBJ2-1, the complete variable domain reads DGGITQSPKYLFRKEGQNVTLSCEQNLNHDAMYWYRQDPGQGLRLIYYSQIVNDFQKGDIAEGYSVSREKKESFPLTVTSAQKNPTAFYLCASSITGRVGEQFFGPGTRLTVL.

The V call is TRBV5-6, the J call TRBJ2-3, with TRBD2 matching 10 bases. The CDR3 loop spans 18 amino acids. Germline CDR1 reads SGHDT; CDR2 reads YYEEEE. V dropped 5 bases and J dropped 0; count of bases not matched to a gene: 12. CDR3 sequence: CASSYRASGSVSTDTQYF. The CDR3, as DNA: TGTGCCAGCAGTTATAGAGCTAGCGGGAGCGTTAGCACAGATACGCAGTATTTT.

The chain has TRBV29-1 and TRBJ1-2; a possible D gene is TRBD1 (5 bases). The germline gives CDR1 SQVTM, CDR2 ANQGSEA. The CDR3 consists of 13 residues. The germline V and J ends were trimmed by 4 bases and 4 bases, with 13 bases remaining between them. Here the CDR3 reads CSVGLSGVYGYTF. The CDR3 DNA reads as TGCAGCGTTGGATTATCGGGGGTCTATGGCTACACCTTC.

This chain joins TRBV12-5 and TRBJ2-1; D is ambiguous. Germline CDR1 is LGHNT and CDR2 is FRNRAP. Trimming took 1 base from V and 2 from J, leaving 9 bases between them. There are 15 residues in the CDR3. CDR3 in amino acids: CASGLDPGTYNEQFF. The CDR3 nucleotides are TGTGCTAGTGGTTTGGATCCGGGTACCTACAATGAGCAGTTCTTC.

The J gene is TRBJ1-1, the V gene TRBV2; TRBD1 agrees at 7 bases. This CDR3 region has 15 residues. CDR1 and CDR2 from the germline V gene are SNHLY and FYNNEI. With V trimmed by 5 bases and J by 9 bases, 15 bases remained unmatched. CDR3 protein: CASSLSQGGISQAFF. CDR3 nucleotide sequence: TGTGCCAGCAGTCTTTCTCAGGGGGGAATTAGTCAAGCTTTCTTT.